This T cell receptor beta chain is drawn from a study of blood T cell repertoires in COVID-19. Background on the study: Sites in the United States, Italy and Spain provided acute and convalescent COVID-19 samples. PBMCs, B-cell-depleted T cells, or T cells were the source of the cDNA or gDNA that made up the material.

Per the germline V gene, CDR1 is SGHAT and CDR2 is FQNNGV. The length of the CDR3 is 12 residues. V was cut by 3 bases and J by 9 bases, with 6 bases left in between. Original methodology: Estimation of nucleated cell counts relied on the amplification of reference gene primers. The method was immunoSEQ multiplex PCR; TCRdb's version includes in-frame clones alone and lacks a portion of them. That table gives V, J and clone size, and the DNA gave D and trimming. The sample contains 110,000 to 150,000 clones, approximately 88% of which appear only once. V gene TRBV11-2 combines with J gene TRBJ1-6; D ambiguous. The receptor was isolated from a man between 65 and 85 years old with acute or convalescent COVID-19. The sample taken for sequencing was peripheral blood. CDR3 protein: CASSFQASPLHF. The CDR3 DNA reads TGTGCCAGCAGCTTTCAAGCTTCACCCCTCCACTTT.